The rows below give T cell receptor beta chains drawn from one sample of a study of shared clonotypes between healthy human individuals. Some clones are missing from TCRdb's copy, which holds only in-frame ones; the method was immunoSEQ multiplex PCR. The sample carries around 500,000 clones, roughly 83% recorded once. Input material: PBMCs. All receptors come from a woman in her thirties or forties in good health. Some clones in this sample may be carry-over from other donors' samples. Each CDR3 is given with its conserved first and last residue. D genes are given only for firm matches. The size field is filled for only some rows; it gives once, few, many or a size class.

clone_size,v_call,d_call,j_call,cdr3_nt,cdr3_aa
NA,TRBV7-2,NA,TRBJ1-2,TGTGCCAGCAGCAACAGGTTTGGGGGAGGTAATGGCTACACCTTC,CASSNRFGGGNGYTF
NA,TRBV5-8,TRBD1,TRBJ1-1,TGTGCCAGCAGCTTGGCCACAGGGGGGGCAGACACTGAAGCTTTCTTT,CASSLATGGADTEAFF
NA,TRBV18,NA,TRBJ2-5,TGTGCCAGCTCACCACCGAGAGGCTTGACTGTTGAGACCCAGTACTTC,CASSPPRGLTVETQYF
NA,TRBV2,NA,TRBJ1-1,TGTGCCAGCAGTTCAGGGTCCGACACTGAAGCTTTCTTT,CASSSGSDTEAFF
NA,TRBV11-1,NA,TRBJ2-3,TGTGCCAGCGAGCCCCCATCGCGCACAGATACGCAGTATTTT,CASEPPSRTDTQYF
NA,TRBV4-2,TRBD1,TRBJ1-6,TGTGCCAGCAGCCAAGAGGGGACAGGCCCCCGCGGTGAGGCCCTCCACTTT,CASSQEGTGPRGEALHF
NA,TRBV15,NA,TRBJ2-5,TGTGCCACCAGCAGAGAACCTGCGGAGACCCAGTACTTC,CATSREPAETQYF
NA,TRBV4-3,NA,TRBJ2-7,TGCGCCAGCAGCCAGGCCCTGAGCGAGTCCTACGAGCAGTACTTC,CASSQALSESYEQYF
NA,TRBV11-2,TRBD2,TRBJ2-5,TGTGCCAGCAGCTTTTCTAGCGGGGCCCAAGAGACCCAGTACTTC,CASSFSSGAQETQYF
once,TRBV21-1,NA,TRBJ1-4,TGTGCCAGCAGGTTGTTGTTAGCTACATACAAGGTGCATAATGAAAAACTGTTTTTT,CASRLLLATYKVHNEKLFF
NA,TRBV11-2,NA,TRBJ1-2,TGTGCCAGCAGCTTAGTAGGAAGGAGCTATGGCTACACCTTC,CASSLVGRSYGYTF
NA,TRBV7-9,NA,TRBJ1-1,TGTGCCAGCACCCCCAGTCTGATGAACACTGAAGCTTTCTTT,CASTPSLMNTEAFF
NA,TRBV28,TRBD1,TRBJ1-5,TGTGCCAGCAGTGCAGGGGGGACAGGGGGTCAGCCCCAGCATTTT,CASSAGGTGGQPQHF
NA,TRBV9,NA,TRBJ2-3,TGTGCCAGCAGCACCCGGCAGGGAGATAGCACAGATACGCAGTATTTT,CASSTRQGDSTDTQYF
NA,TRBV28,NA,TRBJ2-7,TGTGCCAGCAAACGCAGGTTTTACGAGCAGTACTTC,CASKRRFYEQYF
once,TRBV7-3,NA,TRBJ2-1,TGTGCCAGCAGCTTCGGACCCTTCAATGAGCAGTTCTTC,CASSFGPFNEQFF
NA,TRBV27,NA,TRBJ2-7,TGTGCCAGCAGCCAGCAGCGGAGCTCCTACGAGCAGTACTTC,CASSQQRSSYEQYF
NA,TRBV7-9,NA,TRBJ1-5,TGTGCCAGCAGTAACAGGGGCAATCAGCCCCAGCATTTT,CASSNRGNQPQHF
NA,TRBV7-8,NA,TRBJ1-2,TGTGCCAGCAGCTTATTCGCCCAGGCAGCCCTAAACTATGGCTACACCTTC,CASSLFAQAALNYGYTF
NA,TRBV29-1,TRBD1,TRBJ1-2,TGCAGCGTGGTGACAGGGGGTATCGGTGGCTACACCTTC,CSVVTGGIGGYTF
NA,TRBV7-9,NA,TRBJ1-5,TGTGCCAGCGGGCCTAGAAGGTATAGCAATCAGCCCCAGCATTTT,CASGPRRYSNQPQHF
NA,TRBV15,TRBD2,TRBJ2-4,TGTGCCACCAGCAGAGAGGGACTAGCTACGAACATTCAGTACTTC,CATSREGLATNIQYF
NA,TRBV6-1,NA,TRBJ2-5,TGTGCCAGCAGTGAAGTGCCCCAAGAGACCCAGTACTTC,CASSEVPQETQYF
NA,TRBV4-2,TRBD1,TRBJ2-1,TGTGCCAGCAGCCGGGACAGGGACTCCTACAATGAGCAGTTCTTC,CASSRDRDSYNEQFF
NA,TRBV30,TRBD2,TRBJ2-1,TGTGGGGGGACGGGACTAGCGGGAGTGGGCCTACGGAATGAGCAGTTCTTC,CGGTGLAGVGLRNEQFF
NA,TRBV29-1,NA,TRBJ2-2,TGCAGCGCCGGGACGAGTTCGTACACCGGGGAGCTGTTTTTT,CSAGTSSYTGELFF
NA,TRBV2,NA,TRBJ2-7,TGTGCCAGCAACGCGGGCAAAATCCCCCCCTACGAGCAGTACTTC,CASNAGKIPPYEQYF
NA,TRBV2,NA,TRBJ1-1,TGTGCCAGCAGTGAGGTGCCAGGACGGCTAATGAACACTGAAGCTTTCTTT,CASSEVPGRLMNTEAFF
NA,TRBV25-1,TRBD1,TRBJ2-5,TGTGCCAGCAGGGGGCCCGGGACAGGTCCCCTGGAGACCCAGTACTTC,CASRGPGTGPLETQYF
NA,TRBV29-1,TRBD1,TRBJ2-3,TGCAGCGCCTCCCGACAGGGGTGGGATACGCAGTATTTT,CSASRQGWDTQYF
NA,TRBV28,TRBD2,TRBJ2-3,TGTGCCAGCAGGACTAGCGGCACAGATACGCAGTATTTT,CASRTSGTDTQYF
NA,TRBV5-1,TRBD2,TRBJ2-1,TGCGCCAGCAGCATTCTAGCGGGAGGGTACAATGAGCAGTTCTTC,CASSILAGGYNEQFF
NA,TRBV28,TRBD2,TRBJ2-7,TGTGCCAGCAGTTTTCCTACTAGCGGACTCTCCTACGAGCAGTACTTC,CASSFPTSGLSYEQYF
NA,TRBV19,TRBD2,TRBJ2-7,TGTGCCAGTAGTGCCCGGACTAGCGCCAGCGGGGGAAGCTCCTACGAGCAGTACTTC,CASSARTSASGGSSYEQYF
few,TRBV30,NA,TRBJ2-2,TGTGCCTGGAGTAAGGGCACCGGGGAGCTGTTTTTT,CAWSKGTGELFF
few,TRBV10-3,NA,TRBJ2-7,TGTGCCATCAGTGGTTGGCAGGAGGAGCAGTACTTC,CAISGWQEEQYF
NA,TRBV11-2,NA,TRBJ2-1,TGTGCCAGCAGCTTGACCGGTGAGCAGTTCTTC,CASSLTGEQFF
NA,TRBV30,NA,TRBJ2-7,TGTGCCTGGAGTGTCGATGTGTTCGAGCAGTACTTC,CAWSVDVFEQYF
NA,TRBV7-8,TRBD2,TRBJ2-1,TGTGCCAGCAGCTTATGGACTAGCGGGAGTGATGAGCAGTTCTTC,CASSLWTSGSDEQFF
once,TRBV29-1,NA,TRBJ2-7,TGCAGCCCCACCGGCGGCCACTCCCCCGAGCAGTACTTC,CSPTGGHSPEQYF
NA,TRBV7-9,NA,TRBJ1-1,TGTGCCAGCAGCCCCTACAGGGAGAACACTGAAGCTTTCTTT,CASSPYRENTEAFF
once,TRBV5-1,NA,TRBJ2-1,TGCGCCAGCAGCTTGGAATCCTTAAGTGAGCAGTTCTTC,CASSLESLSEQFF
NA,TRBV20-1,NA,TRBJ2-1,TGCAGTGCCGGGGGACCGAATGAGCAGTTCTTC,CSAGGPNEQFF
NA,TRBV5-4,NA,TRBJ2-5,TGTGCCAGCAGCTCAAGGAAGGGTTACCAGTACTTC,CASSSRKGYQYF
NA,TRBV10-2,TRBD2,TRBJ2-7,TGCGCCAGCAAAAAGGGGAGCGGGGTCTACGAGCAGTACTTC,CASKKGSGVYEQYF
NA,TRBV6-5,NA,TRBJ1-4,TGTGCCAGCAGTTCACTACAGGACACTAATGAAAAACTGTTTTTT,CASSSLQDTNEKLFF
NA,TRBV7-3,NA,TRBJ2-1,TGTGCCAGCAGCTTAACTTTCGGGTACAATGAGCAGTTCTTC,CASSLTFGYNEQFF
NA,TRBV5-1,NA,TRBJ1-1,TGCGCCAGCAGCTTAAGGGTGGGTAAAATGAACACTGAAGCTTTCTTT,CASSLRVGKMNTEAFF
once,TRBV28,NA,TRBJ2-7,TGTGCCAGCAGCCCCGGAGGGGGCTCCTACGAGCAGTACTTC,CASSPGGGSYEQYF
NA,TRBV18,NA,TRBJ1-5,TGTGCCAGCTCATCAGGGCTTGCCGGCAATCAGCCCCAGCATTTT,CASSSGLAGNQPQHF
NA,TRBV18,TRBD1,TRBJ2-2,TGTGCCAGCTCACCAGGTTTTGGGACAGGTGGTGATCGTTGGAACACCGGGGAGCTGTTTTTT,CASSPGFGTGGDRWNTGELFF
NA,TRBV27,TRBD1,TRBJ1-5,TGTGCCAGCAGTACACGACAGGGCGTGGGTCAGCCCCAGCATTTT,CASSTRQGVGQPQHF
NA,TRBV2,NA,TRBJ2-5,TGTGCCAGCAGTGAAGCTCTGACAGCCTCCCAGGAGACCCAGTACTTC,CASSEALTASQETQYF